These T cell receptor beta chains were read from a single sample in a study of post-analysis software for immune sequencing data. TCRdb re-called the PCR reads with MiXCR, one entry per CDR3 protein. The sample contains about 200,000 distinct CDR3 sequences, about 30% of which appear only once. The specimen was blood. Receptor source: a girl aged 2-17 years with multiple sclerosis. Each CDR3 is given with its conserved first and last residue. The D gene is left open where the match is weak. Expanded clones are given a class, and other clones once, few, many or no size at all.

d_gene: .
j_gene: TRBJ2-2
abundance: few
v_gene: TRBV5-1
CDR3nt: TGCGCCAGCAGCTGGGGAAACTACGCCGGGGAGCTGTTTTTT
CDR3aa: CASSWGNYAGELFF

d_gene: TRBD1
j_gene: TRBJ2-3
abundance: few
v_gene: TRBV5-1
CDR3nt: TGCGCCAGCAGCTTAAGGGGCCGGGACAGTCCTCCACAGTATTTT
CDR3aa: CASSLRGRDSPPQYF

d_gene: TRBD1
j_gene: TRBJ1-1
abundance: many
v_gene: TRBV29-1
CDR3nt: TGCAGCGTTGCCACAGGGGGCGCGGACACTGAAGCTTTCTTT
CDR3aa: CSVATGGADTEAFF

d_gene: .
j_gene: TRBJ2-6
abundance: many
v_gene: TRBV5-1
CDR3nt: TGCGCCAGCTCCCCGGGGGCCTACTCTGGGGCCAACGTCCTGACTTTC
CDR3aa: CASSPGAYSGANVLTF

d_gene: .
j_gene: TRBJ2-3
abundance: many
v_gene: TRBV7-2
CDR3nt: TGTGCCAGCAGCTTAGTTCATGGGACAGATACGCAGTATTTT
CDR3aa: CASSLVHGTDTQYF

d_gene: .
j_gene: TRBJ2-7
abundance: .
v_gene: TRBV20-1
CDR3nt: TGCAGTGCTAGGTCCGGACGCCGTAGCTCCGACAATGAGCAGTACTTC
CDR3aa: CSARSGRRSSDNEQYF

d_gene: .
j_gene: TRBJ2-7
abundance: many
v_gene: TRBV24-1
CDR3nt: TGTGCCACCAGACAAGACGGGACCCTAGGTTACGAGCAGTACTTC
CDR3aa: CATRQDGTLGYEQYF

d_gene: .
j_gene: TRBJ1-6
abundance: few
v_gene: TRBV28
CDR3nt: TGTGCCAGCAGTTTAACAGATTATAATTCACCCCCCCACTTT
CDR3aa: CASSLTDYNSPPHF

d_gene: .
j_gene: TRBJ1-6
abundance: few
v_gene: TRBV2
CDR3nt: TGTGCCAGCATTACGGACCAGGGGTGGAATTCACCCCTCCACTTT
CDR3aa: CASITDQGWNSPLHF

d_gene: TRBD1
j_gene: TRBJ1-4
abundance: few
v_gene: TRBV5-1
CDR3nt: TGCGCCAGCAGCTTCAGTACAGGGGAAGAAAAACTGTTTTTT
CDR3aa: CASSFSTGEEKLFF

d_gene: TRBD1
j_gene: TRBJ2-7
abundance: .
v_gene: TRBV5-6
CDR3nt: TGTGCCGGCAGTTCGGGACAGGGCTACGAGCAGTACTTC
CDR3aa: CAGSSGQGYEQYF

d_gene: TRBD2
j_gene: TRBJ2-5
abundance: .
v_gene: TRBV18
CDR3nt: TGTGCCAGCTCACCACCCGCCGGGAGGAGAGAGACCCAGTACTTC
CDR3aa: CASSPPAGRRETQYF

d_gene: .
j_gene: TRBJ1-5
abundance: many
v_gene: TRBV10-3
CDR3nt: TGTGCCATCTCCCCGGGAGTGGGTCAGCCCCAGCATTTT
CDR3aa: CAISPGVGQPQHF

d_gene: .
j_gene: TRBJ1-1
abundance: .
v_gene: TRBV15
CDR3nt: TGTGGCACCAGCAGAGGAGGTCCGAGGGGTGAAGCTTTCTTT
CDR3aa: CGTSRGGPRGEAFF

d_gene: TRBD1
j_gene: TRBJ2-1
abundance: many
v_gene: TRBV28
CDR3nt: TGTGCCAGCACATTAACAGGGGGGTACAATGAGCAGTTCTTC
CDR3aa: CASTLTGGYNEQFF

d_gene: .
j_gene: TRBJ1-2
abundance: .
v_gene: TRBV12-3/TRBV12-4
CDR3nt: TGTGCCAGCAGCCCCTCGGGCCAGTCCCCCTATGGCTACACCTTC
CDR3aa: CASSPSGQSPYGYTF

d_gene: TRBD1
j_gene: TRBJ1-1
abundance: .
v_gene: TRBV20-1
CDR3nt: TGCAGTGCTAGCCCCGGGACAGGGAACACTGAAGCTTTCTTT
CDR3aa: CSASPGTGNTEAFF

d_gene: .
j_gene: TRBJ1-1
abundance: .
v_gene: TRBV27
CDR3nt: TGTGCCAGCAGGGGGGGGTTAGGAGTGAGCACTGAAGCTTTCTTT
CDR3aa: CASRGGLGVSTEAFF

d_gene: TRBD2
j_gene: TRBJ2-2
abundance: few
v_gene: TRBV11-2
CDR3nt: TGTGCCAGCAAACTGACTAGCGGGAGGGCGAACACCGGGGAGCTGTTTTTT
CDR3aa: CASKLTSGRANTGELFF

d_gene: TRBD2
j_gene: TRBJ2-3
abundance: many
v_gene: TRBV29-1
CDR3nt: TGCAGCGCCCTTAGCGGGCGACTCACAGATACGCAGTATTTT
CDR3aa: CSALSGRLTDTQYF

d_gene: TRBD1
j_gene: TRBJ1-6
abundance: few
v_gene: TRBV4-2
CDR3nt: TGTGCCAGCAGCCTACTCGGGACAGGAGGTTCACCCCTCCACTTT
CDR3aa: CASSLLGTGGSPLHF

d_gene: TRBD2
j_gene: TRBJ2-7
abundance: many
v_gene: TRBV20-1
CDR3nt: TGCAGTGCGGCGGGACTAGCTGCTAGAGAGCAGTACTTC
CDR3aa: CSAAGLAAREQYF

d_gene: TRBD1
j_gene: TRBJ2-5
abundance: .
v_gene: TRBV30
CDR3nt: TGTGCCTGGAGTGTACCCGGGACAGGGGCCGAGACCCAGTACTTC
CDR3aa: CAWSVPGTGAETQYF

d_gene: .
j_gene: TRBJ2-7
abundance: many
v_gene: TRBV7-2
CDR3nt: TGTGCCAGCAGCTTCAAGGCGGGACCCTACGAGCAGTACTTC
CDR3aa: CASSFKAGPYEQYF

d_gene: TRBD2
j_gene: TRBJ2-1
abundance: many
v_gene: TRBV13
CDR3nt: TGTGCCAGCAGTCCTTCACCTAGCGGGCGCGGGCCTGAGCAGTTCTTC
CDR3aa: CASSPSPSGRGPEQFF

d_gene: TRBD1
j_gene: TRBJ2-5
abundance: few
v_gene: TRBV9
CDR3nt: TGTGCCAGCAGCCTATTCCCGGGACAGGGGAAGACCCAGTACTTC
CDR3aa: CASSLFPGQGKTQYF

d_gene: .
j_gene: TRBJ1-6
abundance: few
v_gene: TRBV7-9
CDR3nt: TGTGCCAGCAGCTGGTCCGCGTATAATTCACCCCTCCACTTT
CDR3aa: CASSWSAYNSPLHF

d_gene: .
j_gene: TRBJ1-4
abundance: .
v_gene: TRBV4-1
CDR3nt: TGCGCCAGCAGCCAGGGGGCAGTGGCAGCTAATGAAAAACTGTTTTTT
CDR3aa: CASSQGAVAANEKLFF

d_gene: TRBD2
j_gene: TRBJ2-7
abundance: many
v_gene: TRBV7-2
CDR3nt: TGTGCCAGCAGCTTAGCGGGAGGGACTGCGTACGAGCAGTACTTC
CDR3aa: CASSLAGGTAYEQYF

d_gene: TRBD1
j_gene: TRBJ1-2
abundance: .
v_gene: TRBV12-3/TRBV12-4
CDR3nt: TGTGCCAGTAGTTCGAACAGGGGGCCCTATGGCTACACCTTC
CDR3aa: CASSSNRGPYGYTF

d_gene: .
j_gene: TRBJ2-1
abundance: many
v_gene: TRBV3-1
CDR3nt: TGTGCCAGCAGCCGTGAGGTATATAATGAGCAGTTCTTC
CDR3aa: CASSREVYNEQFF

d_gene: .
j_gene: TRBJ2-5
abundance: .
v_gene: TRBV5-4
CDR3nt: TGTGCCAGCAGCTCGACAGAGGGCAAGTGGGAGACCCAGTACTTC
CDR3aa: CASSSTEGKWETQYF

d_gene: .
j_gene: TRBJ1-5
abundance: .
v_gene: TRBV12-3/TRBV12-4
CDR3nt: TGTGCCAGCAGTTTTACAGGGAGTGTTCAGCCCCAGCATTTT
CDR3aa: CASSFTGSVQPQHF

d_gene: TRBD2
j_gene: TRBJ2-1
abundance: many
v_gene: TRBV20-1
CDR3nt: TGCAGTGCTAGAGGACTAGCGGGGGCCATCTACAATGAGCAGTTCTTC
CDR3aa: CSARGLAGAIYNEQFF

d_gene: .
j_gene: TRBJ2-5
abundance: .
v_gene: TRBV3-1
CDR3nt: TGTGCCAGCAGCCAAGGCGAAACGACCCAGTACTTC
CDR3aa: CASSQGETTQYF

d_gene: .
j_gene: TRBJ2-7
abundance: many
v_gene: TRBV5-1
CDR3nt: TGCGCCAGCAGCTTGAACGGAATCTCCTACGAGCAGTACTTC
CDR3aa: CASSLNGISYEQYF

d_gene: .
j_gene: TRBJ2-1
abundance: .
v_gene: TRBV28
CDR3nt: TGTGCCGGTCAGCAGGGAAGTGGGAAAAATGAGCGGTTCTTC
CDR3aa: CAGQQGSGKNERFF

d_gene: .
j_gene: TRBJ1-1
abundance: few
v_gene: TRBV28
CDR3nt: TGTGCCAGCAGCTACTCCCCTTCAATGAACACTGAAGCTTTCTTT
CDR3aa: CASSYSPSMNTEAFF

d_gene: .
j_gene: TRBJ2-1
abundance: many
v_gene: TRBV28
CDR3nt: TGTGCCAGCGAAAAGCACCTCAATGAGCAGTTCTTC
CDR3aa: CASEKHLNEQFF

d_gene: TRBD2
j_gene: TRBJ2-1
abundance: .
v_gene: TRBV5-1
CDR3nt: TGCGCCAGCAATGGGGCAGGCGCGGGGGGGGCCTACAATGAGCAGTTCTTC
CDR3aa: CASNGAGAGGAYNEQFF

d_gene: TRBD2
j_gene: TRBJ2-1
abundance: many
v_gene: TRBV4-1
CDR3nt: TGCGCCAGCAGGCCCACTAGCGGGGATTACAATGAGCAGTTCTTC
CDR3aa: CASRPTSGDYNEQFF

d_gene: TRBD1
j_gene: TRBJ1-1
abundance: once
v_gene: TRBV6-5
CDR3nt: TGTGCCAGCACCGACCCTGGGACAGGGGGCACTGAAGCTTTCTTT
CDR3aa: CASTDPGTGGTEAFF

d_gene: .
j_gene: TRBJ2-7
abundance: .
v_gene: TRBV2
CDR3nt: TGTGCCAGCAAAGCGAGGACAGTCTTATACAATGAGCAGTACTTC
CDR3aa: CASKARTVLYNEQYF

d_gene: .
j_gene: TRBJ2-1
abundance: many
v_gene: TRBV29-1
CDR3nt: TGCAGCGTTGTCCACCTCAGAGGTCAAAAGACCTACAATGAGCAGTTCTTC
CDR3aa: CSVVHLRGQKTYNEQFF

d_gene: TRBD1
j_gene: TRBJ1-2
abundance: .
v_gene: TRBV3-1
CDR3nt: TGTGCCAGCAGCCAGTCCCGGACAGGGGTCTATGGCTACACCTTC
CDR3aa: CASSQSRTGVYGYTF

d_gene: .
j_gene: TRBJ1-3
abundance: few
v_gene: TRBV7-8
CDR3nt: TGTGCCAGCAGCGCCCAGGCGAGATTGAGCTCTGGAAACACCATATATTTT
CDR3aa: CASSAQARLSSGNTIYF

d_gene: .
j_gene: TRBJ1-5
abundance: many
v_gene: TRBV12-3/TRBV12-4
CDR3nt: TGTGCCAGCGGGCTAGAGTTGGATCAGCCCCAGCATTTT
CDR3aa: CASGLELDQPQHF

d_gene: .
j_gene: TRBJ2-1
abundance: many
v_gene: TRBV20-1
CDR3nt: TGCAGTGCAGGGGCAGAATACAATGAGCAGTTCTTC
CDR3aa: CSAGAEYNEQFF

d_gene: TRBD2
j_gene: TRBJ2-3
abundance: .
v_gene: TRBV5-5
CDR3nt: TGTGCCAGCAGCCTAGTGGGTAGCGGGATTCCAACAGATACGCAGTATTTT
CDR3aa: CASSLVGSGIPTDTQYF

d_gene: TRBD1
j_gene: TRBJ2-7
abundance: many
v_gene: TRBV18
CDR3nt: TGTGCCAGCTCACCGACCGGGACAGGGGCCTACGAGCAGTACTTC
CDR3aa: CASSPTGTGAYEQYF

d_gene: TRBD2
j_gene: TRBJ2-1
abundance: many
v_gene: TRBV5-1
CDR3nt: TGCGCCAGCAGGCGACTAGCGGGGGGGAGGTACTATGAGCAGTTCTTC
CDR3aa: CASRRLAGGRYYEQFF

d_gene: .
j_gene: TRBJ1-1
abundance: few
v_gene: TRBV5-1
CDR3nt: TGCGCCAGCAGCTTCACTCCGCTGGAGAACACTGAAGCTTTCTTT
CDR3aa: CASSFTPLENTEAFF